Presented here are 9 T cell receptor beta chains from one specimen sequenced in a study of cytomegalovirus exposure and HLA in healthy donors. Some clones are missing from TCRdb's copy, which holds only in-frame ones; the method was immunoSEQ multiplex PCR. Among 200,000 to 250,000 clones listed, over 80% were seen once. Input material: PBMCs. All receptors come from a woman aged 18-30 years in good health and CMV-seronegative.

The chain has TRBV7-7 and TRBJ2-3; D unclear. The CDR3 spans 15 residues. The V gene's germline CDR1 is SSHAT and CDR2 FNYEAQ (reference sequence). V was trimmed by 1 base and J by 0 bases, leaving 8 bases between them. CDR3 DNA sequence: TGTGCCAGCAGCTTAGATGGTCAGAGCACAGATACGCAGTATTTT. It encodes CASSLDGQSTDTQYF. Full variable domain (rest looked up from reference TRBV7-7 and TRBJ2-3): GAGVSQSPRYKVTKRGQDVTLRCDPISSHATLYWYQQALGQGPEFLTYFNYEAQPDKSGLPSDRFSAERPEGSISTLTIQRTEQRDSAMYRCASSLDGQSTDTQYFGPGTRLTVL.

The gene calls are TRBV15 and TRBJ1-1, with a weak D call TRBD1 (5 bases). This CDR3 has 14 residues. The germline V gene has CDR1 LNHNV and CDR2 YYDKDF (reference sequence). V was pared by 5 bases and J by 4 bases, with 14 bases between. The CDR3 DNA sequence: TGTGCCACCAGCTTCCGCAGGGATGGCACTGAAGCTTTCTTT. Translated: CATSFRRDGTEAFF.

V and J are TRBV6-4 and TRBJ1-6, with 7 bases aligning to TRBD1. This CDR3 comprises 13 residues. J gave up 7 bases and V 4 bases, and 1 base lay outside the gene matches. Germline V gene sequence: CDR1 MRHNA, CDR2 SNTAGT. CDR3 region: CASSVDRNSPLHF. In DNA form, the CDR3 reads TGTGCCAGCAGTGTGGACAGGAATTCACCCCTCCACTTT.

The chain joins TRBV7-2 to TRBJ1-5, with 12 bases that match TRBD1. The CDR3 contains 17 residues. With 4 bases clipped from V and 7 bases from J, the junction kept 11 bases outside the gene matches. CDR1 and CDR2 (germline): SGHTA, FQGNSA. The CDR3 sequence: CASSSGTGGAIGQPQHF. Written as DNA, the CDR3 is TGTGCCAGCAGCTCCGGGACAGGGGGCGCGATCGGACAGCCCCAGCATTTT.

The chain is built from TRBV18 and TRBJ1-2; 9 nucleotides match TRBD1. V was clipped by 6 bases and J by 7 bases; unmatched bases: 6. Germline assignment: CDR1 KGHSH and CDR2 LQKENI. The CDR3 is 13 residues long. The CDR3 DNA is TGTGCCAGCTCCGAAGACAGGGGGTTTGGCTACACCTTC. It yields the protein CASSEDRGFGYTF.

V and J are TRBV7-6 and TRBJ2-1; 7 nucleotides align to TRBD2. CDR1 SGHVS and CDR2 FNYEAQ come from the germline V gene. J gave up 8 bases and V 6 bases, and 13 bases lay outside the gene matches. CDR3 length: 15 residues. For the CDR3, the DNA is TGTGCCAGCAGGCCTTCGTCAGGGAGGGTCTATGAGCAGTTCTTC. It codes for CASRPSSGRVYEQFF.

This rearrangement joins TRBV5-1 to TRBJ1-3; 8 bases line up with TRBD1. Looked up from germline, CDR1 is SGHRS and CDR2 is YFSETQ. CDR3 length: 14 amino acids. V gave up 8 bases and J gave up 2 bases; unmatched junction bases: 6. The CDR3 region is CASEKTGAGNTIYF. CDR3 sequence (DNA): TGCGCCAGTGAGAAGACAGGGGCTGGAAACACCATATATTTT.

The rearrangement joins TRBV6-5 to TRBJ2-1; D not resolved. The length of the CDR3 is 15 residues. Per germline, CDR1 MNHEY and CDR2 SVGAGI. V lost 6 bases to trimming and J lost 8 bases, with 20 bases between them. CDR3 bases: TGTGCCAGCAGCGCTGGCGGCCCCCTTCTGGATGAGCAGTTCTTC. It is translated as CASSAGGPLLDEQFF.

This chain connects TRBV4-2 to TRBJ2-5; TRBD2 is a possible D gene (6 bases). Looked up from germline, CDR1 is LGHNA and CDR2 is YNFKEQ. V was shortened by 3 bases and J by 2 bases, with 16 bases between the two germline ends. The CDR3 is made up of 16 amino acids. The CDR3 sequence: CASSQLIRSGQETQYF. In DNA form, the CDR3 reads TGTGCCAGCAGCCAGCTAATCCGTAGCGGACAAGAGACCCAGTACTTC.